This TCR beta chain was documented in a study of shared clonotypes between healthy human individuals. Study-level background: CD4 naive and CD4 memory each took three plates per donor, while CD8 naive took two and CD8 memory one.

This CDR3 contains 19 residues. Germline lookup yields CDR1 SEHNR and CDR2 FQNEAQ (reference sequence). V trimming: 5 bases; J trimming: 4 bases; junction bases outside the gene matches: 17. Sequencing used immunoSEQ multiplex PCR; TCRdb keeps in-frame clones, though not all of them. This table holds 550,000 to 750,000 clones, about 92% found once. Selected positively for CCR7 and CD45RO-negative, naive CD8 cells excluded terminally differentiated effector memory CD45RA+ cells. Every contributor of samples was a Caucasian grown-up residing in Nashville, Tennessee. The genes are TRBV7-9 and TRBJ2-1; 10 nucleotides align to TRBD2. The receptor was derived from a man aged 30 to 39 in good health. The sequencing sample was made of naive CD8+ T cells sorted from blood. The CDR3 nucleotides are TGTGCCAGCAGCCTCTCGGGGAGCGGGAGGGGCCCGAGATACAATGAGCAGTTCTTC. This codes for CASSLSGSGRGPRYNEQFF.